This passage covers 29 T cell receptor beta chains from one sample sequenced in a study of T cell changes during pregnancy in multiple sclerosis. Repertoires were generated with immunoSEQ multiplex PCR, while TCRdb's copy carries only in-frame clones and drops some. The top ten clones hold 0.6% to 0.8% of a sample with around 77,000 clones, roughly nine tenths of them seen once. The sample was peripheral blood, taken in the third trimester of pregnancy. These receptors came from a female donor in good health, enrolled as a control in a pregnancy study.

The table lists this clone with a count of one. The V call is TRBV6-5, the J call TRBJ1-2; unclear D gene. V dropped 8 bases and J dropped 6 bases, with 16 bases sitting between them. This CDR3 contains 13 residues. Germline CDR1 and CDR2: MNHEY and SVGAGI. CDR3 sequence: CASLGSLFNGYTF. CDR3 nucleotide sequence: TGTGCCAGCCTGGGGAGCCTATTTAATGGCTACACCTTC.

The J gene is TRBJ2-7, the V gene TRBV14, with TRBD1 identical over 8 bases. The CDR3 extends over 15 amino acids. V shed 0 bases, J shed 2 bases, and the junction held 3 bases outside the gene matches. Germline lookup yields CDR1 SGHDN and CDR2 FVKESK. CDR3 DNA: TGTGCCAGCAGCCAAGACAGGGGGCCAACCTACGAGCAGTACTTC. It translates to CASSQDRGPTYEQYF.

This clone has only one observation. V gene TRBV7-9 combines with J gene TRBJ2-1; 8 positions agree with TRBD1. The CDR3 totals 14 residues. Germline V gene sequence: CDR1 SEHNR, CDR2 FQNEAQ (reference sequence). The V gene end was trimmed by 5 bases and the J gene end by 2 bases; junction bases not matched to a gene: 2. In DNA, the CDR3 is TGTGCCAGCAGCCTACAGGGGGCCTACAATGAGCAGTTCTTC. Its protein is CASSLQGAYNEQFF.

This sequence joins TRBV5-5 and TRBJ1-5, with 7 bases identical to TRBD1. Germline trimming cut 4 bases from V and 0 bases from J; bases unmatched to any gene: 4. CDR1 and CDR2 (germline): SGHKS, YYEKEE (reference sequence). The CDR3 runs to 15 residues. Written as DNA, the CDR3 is TGTGCCAGCAGCCCGGGACAGATTAGCAATCAGCCCCAGCATTTT. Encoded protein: CASSPGQISNQPQHF.

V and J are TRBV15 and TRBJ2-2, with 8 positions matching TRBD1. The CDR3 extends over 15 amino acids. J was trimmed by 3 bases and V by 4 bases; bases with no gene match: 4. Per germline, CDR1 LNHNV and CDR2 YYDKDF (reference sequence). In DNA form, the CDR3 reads TGTGCCACCAGCATCCGGGACAGGTACACCGGGGAGCTGTTTTTT. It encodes CATSIRDRYTGELFF.

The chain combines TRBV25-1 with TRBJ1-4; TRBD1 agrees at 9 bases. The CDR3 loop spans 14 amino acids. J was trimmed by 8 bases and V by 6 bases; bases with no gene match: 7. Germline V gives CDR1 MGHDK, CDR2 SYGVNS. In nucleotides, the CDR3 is TGTGCCAGCAGACAGGGGGCGGGTAAAGAAAAACTGTTTTTT. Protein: CASRQGAGKEKLFF.

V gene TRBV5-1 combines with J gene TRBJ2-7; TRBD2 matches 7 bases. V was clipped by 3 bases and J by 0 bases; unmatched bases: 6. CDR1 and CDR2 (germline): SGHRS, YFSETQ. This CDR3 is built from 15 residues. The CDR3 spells CASSWGGGSSYEQYF. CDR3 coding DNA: TGCGCCAGCAGCTGGGGCGGGGGAAGCTCCTACGAGCAGTACTTC.

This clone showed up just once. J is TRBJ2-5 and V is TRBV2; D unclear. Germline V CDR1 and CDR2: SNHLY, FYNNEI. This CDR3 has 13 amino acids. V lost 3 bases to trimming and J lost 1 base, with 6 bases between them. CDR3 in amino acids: CASSERLQETQYF. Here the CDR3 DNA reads TGTGCCAGCAGTGAGCGGCTCCAAGAGACCCAGTACTTC.

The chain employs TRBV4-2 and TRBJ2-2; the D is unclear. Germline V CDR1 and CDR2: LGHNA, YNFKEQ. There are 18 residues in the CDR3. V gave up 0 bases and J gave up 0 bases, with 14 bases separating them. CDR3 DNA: TGTGCCAGCAGCCAAGAGAGCAGGCGTCCTTCGAACACCGGGGAGCTGTTTTTT. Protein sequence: CASSQESRRPSNTGELFF.

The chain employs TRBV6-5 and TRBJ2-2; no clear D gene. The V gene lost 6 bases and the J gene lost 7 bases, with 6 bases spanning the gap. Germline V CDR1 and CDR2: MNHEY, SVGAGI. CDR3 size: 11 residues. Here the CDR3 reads CASRGGGELFF. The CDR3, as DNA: TGTGCCAGCAGAGGCGGCGGGGAGCTGTTTTTT.

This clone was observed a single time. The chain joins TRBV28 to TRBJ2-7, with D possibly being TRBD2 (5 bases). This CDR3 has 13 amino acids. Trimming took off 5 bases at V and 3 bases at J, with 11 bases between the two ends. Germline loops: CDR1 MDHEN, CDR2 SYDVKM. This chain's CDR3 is CASSEGSDYEQYF. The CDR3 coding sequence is TGTGCCAGCAGTGAGGGTAGCGACTACGAGCAGTACTTC.

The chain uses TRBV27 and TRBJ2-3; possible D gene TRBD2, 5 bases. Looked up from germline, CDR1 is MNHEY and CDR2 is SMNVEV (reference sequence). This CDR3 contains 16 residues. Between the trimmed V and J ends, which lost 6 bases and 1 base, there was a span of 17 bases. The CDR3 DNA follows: TGTGCCAGCAGAACCCGCGCTAGCATAGGCACAGATACGCAGTATTTT. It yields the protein CASRTRASIGTDTQYF.

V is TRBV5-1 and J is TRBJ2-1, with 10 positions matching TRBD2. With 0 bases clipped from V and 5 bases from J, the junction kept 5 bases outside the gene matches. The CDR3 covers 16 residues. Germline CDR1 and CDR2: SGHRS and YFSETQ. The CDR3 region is CASSLVSSGSHNEQFF. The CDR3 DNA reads TGCGCCAGCAGCTTGGTCTCTAGCGGGAGCCACAATGAGCAGTTCTTC.

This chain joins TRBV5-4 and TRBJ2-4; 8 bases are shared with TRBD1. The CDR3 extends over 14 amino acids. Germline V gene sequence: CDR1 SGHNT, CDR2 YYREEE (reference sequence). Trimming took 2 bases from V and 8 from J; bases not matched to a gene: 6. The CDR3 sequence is CASSFRDRSYIQYF. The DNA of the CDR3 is TGTGCCAGCAGCTTTCGGGACAGGTCATACATTCAGTACTTC.

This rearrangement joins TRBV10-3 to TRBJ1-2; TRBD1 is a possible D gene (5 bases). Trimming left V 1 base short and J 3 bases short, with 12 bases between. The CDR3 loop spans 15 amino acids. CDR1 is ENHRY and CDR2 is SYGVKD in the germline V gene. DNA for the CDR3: TGTGCCATCAGTGAGTATAGACAGCCCGACTATGGCTACACCTTC. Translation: CAISEYRQPDYGYTF.

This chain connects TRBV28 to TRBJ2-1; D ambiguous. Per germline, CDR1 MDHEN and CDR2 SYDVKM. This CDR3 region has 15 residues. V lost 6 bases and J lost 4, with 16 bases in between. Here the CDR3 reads CASSRSRYYYNEQFF. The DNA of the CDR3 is TGTGCCAGCAGCCGTTCCCGCTATTATTACAATGAGCAGTTCTTC.

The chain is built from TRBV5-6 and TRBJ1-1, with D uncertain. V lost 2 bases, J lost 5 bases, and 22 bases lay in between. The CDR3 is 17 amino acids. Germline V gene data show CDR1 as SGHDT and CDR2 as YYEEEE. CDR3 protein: CASSFDGGRPRRTEAFF. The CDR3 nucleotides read TGTGCCAGCAGCTTCGACGGAGGGCGCCCCCGAAGGACTGAAGCTTTCTTT.

The CDR3 coding sequence is TGTGCCAGTAGTATGATTAGAGCAGGGAACACTGAAGCTTTCTTT. This gives the protein CASSMIRAGNTEAFF. The chain carries TRBV19 and TRBJ1-1; D not certain. Trimming cost V 3 bases and J 1 base, with 12 bases left between them. This CDR3 has 15 residues. From germline, CDR1 is LNHDA and CDR2 SQIVND (reference sequence).

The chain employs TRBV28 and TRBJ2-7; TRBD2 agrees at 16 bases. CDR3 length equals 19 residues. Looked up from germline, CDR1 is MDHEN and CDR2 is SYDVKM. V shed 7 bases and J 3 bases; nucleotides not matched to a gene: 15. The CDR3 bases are TGTGCCAGCAAATTGGGACCGGGACTAGCGGGAGGGCCTGACTACGAGCAGTACTTC. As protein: CASKLGPGLAGGPDYEQYF.

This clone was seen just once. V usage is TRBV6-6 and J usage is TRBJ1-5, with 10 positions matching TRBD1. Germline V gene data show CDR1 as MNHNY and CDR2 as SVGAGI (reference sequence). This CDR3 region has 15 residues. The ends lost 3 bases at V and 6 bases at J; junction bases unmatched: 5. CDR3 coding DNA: TGTGCCAGCAGTTATAAAGACAGGGGGCCTCAGCCCCAGCATTTT. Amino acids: CASSYKDRGPQPQHF.

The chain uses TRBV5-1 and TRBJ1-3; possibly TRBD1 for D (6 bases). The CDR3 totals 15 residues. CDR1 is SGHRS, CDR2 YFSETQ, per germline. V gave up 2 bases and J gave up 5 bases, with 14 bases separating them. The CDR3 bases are TGCGCCAGCAGCTTCTCCGGGGGGGGCAGAAACACCATATATTTT. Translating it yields CASSFSGGGRNTIYF.

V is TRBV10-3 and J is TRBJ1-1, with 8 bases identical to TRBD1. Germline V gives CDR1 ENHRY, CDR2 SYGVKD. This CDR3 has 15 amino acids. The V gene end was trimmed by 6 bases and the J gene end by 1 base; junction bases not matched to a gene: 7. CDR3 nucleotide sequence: TGTGCCATCAGCAAGACAGGGGCCCCGAACACTGAAGCTTTCTTT. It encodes CAISKTGAPNTEAFF.

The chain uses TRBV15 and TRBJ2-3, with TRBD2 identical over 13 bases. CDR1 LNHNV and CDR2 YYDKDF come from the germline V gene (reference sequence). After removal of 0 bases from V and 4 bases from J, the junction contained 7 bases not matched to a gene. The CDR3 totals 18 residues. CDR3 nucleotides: TGTGCCACCAGCAGAGACCGGACTAGCGGGAGTAACCCAGATACGCAGTATTTT. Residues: CATSRDRTSGSNPDTQYF.

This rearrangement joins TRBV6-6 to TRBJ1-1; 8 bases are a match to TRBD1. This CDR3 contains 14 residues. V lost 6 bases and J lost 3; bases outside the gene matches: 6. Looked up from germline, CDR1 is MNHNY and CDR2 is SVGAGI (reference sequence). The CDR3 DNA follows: TGTGCCAGCAGCCCGGACAGGGACCACACTGAAGCTTTCTTT. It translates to CASSPDRDHTEAFF.

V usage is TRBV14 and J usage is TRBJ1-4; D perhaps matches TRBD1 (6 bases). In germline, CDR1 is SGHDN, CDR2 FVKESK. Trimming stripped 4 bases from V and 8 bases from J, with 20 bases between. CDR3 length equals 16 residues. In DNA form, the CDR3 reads TGTGCCAGCAGCCCTTTCAGGCGGGGGCCCTTCGAAAAACTGTTTTTT. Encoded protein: CASSPFRRGPFEKLFF.

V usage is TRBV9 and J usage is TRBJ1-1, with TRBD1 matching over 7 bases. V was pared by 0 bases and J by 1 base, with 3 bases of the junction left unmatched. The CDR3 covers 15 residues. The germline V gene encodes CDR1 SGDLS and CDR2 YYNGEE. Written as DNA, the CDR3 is TGTGCCAGCAGCGTAGGCGGGACAGAGAACACTGAAGCTTTCTTT. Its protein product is CASSVGGTENTEAFF.

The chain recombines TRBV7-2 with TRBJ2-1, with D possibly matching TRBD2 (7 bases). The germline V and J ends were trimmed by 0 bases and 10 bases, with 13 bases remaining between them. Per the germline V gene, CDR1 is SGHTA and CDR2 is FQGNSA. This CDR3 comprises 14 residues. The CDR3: CASSLAGGPYEQFF. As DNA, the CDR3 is TGTGCCAGCAGCTTAGCGGGGGGGCCTTACGAGCAGTTCTTC.

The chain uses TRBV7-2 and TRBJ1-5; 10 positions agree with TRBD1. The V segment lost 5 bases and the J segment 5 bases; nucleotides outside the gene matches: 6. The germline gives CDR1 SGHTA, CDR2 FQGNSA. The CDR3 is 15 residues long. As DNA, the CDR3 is TGTGCCAGCAGCCGCACCGGGACAGGGGATCAGCCCCAGCATTTT. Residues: CASSRTGTGDQPQHF.

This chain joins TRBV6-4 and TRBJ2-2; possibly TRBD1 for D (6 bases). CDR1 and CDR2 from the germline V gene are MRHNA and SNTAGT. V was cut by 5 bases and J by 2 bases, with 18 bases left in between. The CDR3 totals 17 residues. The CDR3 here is CASSPFTTGANTGELFF. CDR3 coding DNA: TGTGCCAGCAGTCCCTTCACGACAGGCGCTAACACCGGGGAGCTGTTTTTT.